Listed below are T cell receptor beta chains from one sample, sequenced in a study of siplizumab effects on memory and regulatory T cells. Profiling relied on immunoSEQ multiplex PCR, and the TCRdb table lists in-frame clones only, not all of them. The sample includes 100,000 or so clones, roughly 94% of them seen just once. Sequenced material: Tregs sorted from blood. The receptors shown here come from a human donor in good health. Both conserved end residues are part of each CDR3. The order of the fields is J gene, V gene, D gene, clone size, CDR3 protein, CDR3 DNA. The D gene is left open where the match is weak. Size is omitted from some rows. Given values are once, few, many or a class for expanded clones.

j_call: TRBJ1-3; v_call: TRBV7-2; d_call: -; clone_size: -; cdr3_aa: CASSYRRGVGSSGNTIYF; cdr3_nt: TGTGCCAGCAGTTACCGACGCGGGGTGGGATCCTCTGGAAACACCATATATTTT
j_call: TRBJ2-1; v_call: TRBV7-2; d_call: TRBD2; clone_size: -; cdr3_aa: CASSFTGTSGRTNEQFF; cdr3_nt: TGTGCCAGCAGCTTTACCGGGACTAGCGGGAGGACCAATGAGCAGTTCTTC
j_call: TRBJ2-7; v_call: TRBV19; d_call: -; clone_size: -; cdr3_aa: CASSTDFSEQYF; cdr3_nt: TGTGCCAGTAGTACAGACTTTTCCGAGCAGTACTTC
j_call: TRBJ2-2; v_call: TRBV7-9; d_call: TRBD2; clone_size: -; cdr3_aa: CASSLPGLAGNTGELFF; cdr3_nt: TGTGCCAGCAGCTTACCAGGGCTAGCGGGGAACACCGGGGAGCTGTTTTTT
j_call: TRBJ1-1; v_call: TRBV14; d_call: -; clone_size: -; cdr3_aa: CASSPLRTGEAFF; cdr3_nt: TGTGCCAGCAGTCCACTTCGGACCGGTGAAGCTTTCTTT
j_call: TRBJ1-2; v_call: TRBV28; d_call: -; clone_size: -; cdr3_aa: CASSPGGGENYGYTF; cdr3_nt: TGTGCCAGCAGTCCTGGCGGGGGTGAGAACTATGGCTACACCTTC
j_call: TRBJ2-7; v_call: TRBV10-3; d_call: TRBD2; clone_size: once; cdr3_aa: CAISDELAGPRSSYEQYF; cdr3_nt: TGTGCCATCAGTGACGAACTAGCGGGACCCCGTAGCTCCTACGAGCAGTACTTC
j_call: TRBJ1-2; v_call: TRBV6-1; d_call: TRBD1; clone_size: -; cdr3_aa: CASSVRQGAYYGYTF; cdr3_nt: TGTGCCAGCAGTGTAAGACAGGGGGCATACTATGGCTACACCTTC
j_call: TRBJ1-1; v_call: TRBV19; d_call: -; clone_size: few; cdr3_aa: CASSIGNTEAFF; cdr3_nt: TGTGCCAGTAGTATCGGGAACACTGAAGCTTTCTTT
j_call: TRBJ2-7; v_call: TRBV11-2; d_call: -; clone_size: once; cdr3_aa: CASSLVFSNSYEQYF; cdr3_nt: TGTGCCAGCAGCTTAGTGTTCAGTAACTCCTACGAGCAGTACTTC
j_call: TRBJ2-7; v_call: TRBV4-1; d_call: -; clone_size: -; cdr3_aa: CASSQAFFLGSLSYEQYF; cdr3_nt: TGCGCCAGCAGCCAAGCATTTTTTCTCGGGTCCCTCTCCTACGAGCAGTACTTC
j_call: TRBJ1-1; v_call: TRBV4-2; d_call: -; clone_size: once; cdr3_aa: CASSQNTEAFF; cdr3_nt: TGTGCCAGCAGCCAAAACACTGAAGCTTTCTTT
j_call: TRBJ2-1; v_call: TRBV2; d_call: -; clone_size: -; cdr3_aa: CASSPITGSYNEQFF; cdr3_nt: TGTGCCAGCAGCCCCATAACGGGCTCCTACAATGAGCAGTTCTTC
j_call: TRBJ1-4; v_call: TRBV6-5; d_call: TRBD1; clone_size: -; cdr3_aa: CASRGQGRGEKLFF; cdr3_nt: TGTGCCAGCAGAGGACAGGGGAGAGGGGAAAAACTGTTTTTT
j_call: TRBJ2-7; v_call: TRBV18; d_call: -; clone_size: -; cdr3_aa: CASSPGGSKNEQYF; cdr3_nt: TGTGCCAGCTCACCGGGGGGCTCCAAGAACGAGCAGTACTTC
j_call: TRBJ1-2; v_call: TRBV9; d_call: -; clone_size: -; cdr3_aa: CASSLSTGQFYGYTF; cdr3_nt: TGTGCCAGCAGCTTGAGTACAGGGCAATTCTATGGCTACACCTTC
j_call: TRBJ2-7; v_call: TRBV5-4; d_call: -; clone_size: -; cdr3_aa: CASRELPSYEQYF; cdr3_nt: TGTGCCAGCAGGGAGTTACCCTCCTACGAGCAGTACTTC
j_call: TRBJ1-6; v_call: TRBV28; d_call: TRBD1; clone_size: -; cdr3_aa: CASRPVGQGDRSPLHF; cdr3_nt: TGTGCCAGCAGGCCCGTCGGACAGGGGGATCGGTCACCCCTCCACTTT
j_call: TRBJ2-4; v_call: TRBV25-1; d_call: -; clone_size: -; cdr3_aa: CASKPTGQASGIQYF; cdr3_nt: TGTGCCAGCAAGCCAACGGGGCAGGCCAGTGGCATTCAGTACTTC
j_call: TRBJ2-2; v_call: TRBV6-1; d_call: -; clone_size: -; cdr3_aa: CASSEAPIGAFTGELFF; cdr3_nt: TGTGCCAGCAGTGAAGCGCCAATAGGTGCTTTCACCGGGGAGCTGTTTTTT
j_call: TRBJ1-2; v_call: TRBV28; d_call: TRBD1; clone_size: -; cdr3_aa: CASSLQGAQSYGYTF; cdr3_nt: TGTGCCAGCAGTTTACAGGGGGCGCAGTCCTATGGCTACACCTTC
j_call: TRBJ2-7; v_call: TRBV2; d_call: -; clone_size: -; cdr3_aa: CASRPRVASYEQYF; cdr3_nt: TGTGCCAGCAGGCCCCGGGTGGCCTCCTACGAGCAGTACTTC
j_call: TRBJ2-5; v_call: TRBV10-2; d_call: TRBD2; clone_size: -; cdr3_aa: CASKYSGKETQYF; cdr3_nt: TGCGCCAGCAAGTATAGCGGGAAAGAGACCCAGTACTTC
j_call: TRBJ1-4; v_call: TRBV19; d_call: -; clone_size: -; cdr3_aa: CASRATVGRTNEKLFF; cdr3_nt: TGTGCCAGTAGAGCGACGGTGGGAAGAACTAATGAAAAACTGTTTTTT
j_call: TRBJ2-7; v_call: TRBV6-1; d_call: -; clone_size: -; cdr3_aa: CASTSLGGANGF; cdr3_nt: TGTGCCAGCACCAGCCTAGGGGGGGCAAATGGCTTC
j_call: TRBJ1-2; v_call: TRBV14; d_call: -; clone_size: -; cdr3_aa: CASTSGHRDVLLRGYTF; cdr3_nt: TGTGCCAGCACCTCAGGGCACCGGGACGTCCTTTTGAGGGGCTACACCTTC
j_call: TRBJ2-1; v_call: TRBV30; d_call: TRBD2; clone_size: -; cdr3_aa: CAWRGTSGRTYNEQFF; cdr3_nt: TGTGCCTGGAGGGGGACTAGCGGGAGGACCTACAATGAGCAGTTCTTC
j_call: TRBJ2-4; v_call: TRBV30; d_call: -; clone_size: -; cdr3_aa: CAWEGGGAKNIQYF; cdr3_nt: TGTGCCTGGGAAGGAGGAGGGGCCAAAAACATTCAGTACTTC
j_call: TRBJ2-7; v_call: TRBV10-3; d_call: TRBD1; clone_size: -; cdr3_aa: CAISHGSGTGSYEQYF; cdr3_nt: TGTGCCATCAGTCATGGCTCCGGGACAGGGTCCTACGAGCAGTACTTC
j_call: TRBJ1-2; v_call: TRBV6-1; d_call: -; clone_size: once; cdr3_aa: CASSGLQRWLGIWLYGYTF; cdr3_nt: TGTGCCAGCAGTGGTTTACAGCGGTGGTTAGGAATATGGCTCTATGGCTACACCTTC
j_call: TRBJ2-1; v_call: TRBV11-2; d_call: -; clone_size: -; cdr3_aa: CASSLDLSVREQFF; cdr3_nt: TGTGCCAGCAGCTTAGATTTATCGGTGCGGGAGCAGTTCTTC
j_call: TRBJ2-7; v_call: TRBV13; d_call: TRBD2; clone_size: -; cdr3_aa: CASSQQAGGLGTYEQYF; cdr3_nt: TGTGCCAGCAGCCAGCAAGCGGGAGGGCTAGGAACCTACGAGCAGTACTTC
j_call: TRBJ2-6; v_call: TRBV28; d_call: -; clone_size: -; cdr3_aa: CASSLSGSGANVLTF; cdr3_nt: TGTGCCAGCAGTTTATCGGGCTCTGGGGCCAACGTCCTGACTTTC
j_call: TRBJ1-1; v_call: TRBV5-4; d_call: -; clone_size: -; cdr3_aa: CASSLASWVGGAGMNTEAFF; cdr3_nt: TGTGCCAGCAGCTTGGCCTCATGGGTCGGAGGGGCTGGGATGAACACTGAAGCTTTCTTT
j_call: TRBJ2-7; v_call: TRBV5-1; d_call: TRBD2; clone_size: -; cdr3_aa: CASSLGLAESYEQYF; cdr3_nt: TGCGCCAGCAGCTTGGGACTAGCGGAGTCCTACGAGCAGTACTTC
j_call: TRBJ1-2; v_call: TRBV28; d_call: -; clone_size: once; cdr3_aa: CASRDVWYGYTF; cdr3_nt: TGTGCCAGCAGGGATGTTTGGTATGGCTACACCTTC
j_call: TRBJ2-3; v_call: TRBV7-9; d_call: TRBD2; clone_size: -; cdr3_aa: CASSPPRPSGRDTQYF; cdr3_nt: TGTGCCAGCAGCCCTCCACGACCTAGCGGGAGGGATACGCAGTATTTT
j_call: TRBJ1-2; v_call: TRBV5-1; d_call: -; clone_size: -; cdr3_aa: CASSPSYYGYTF; cdr3_nt: TGCGCCAGCAGCCCCAGCTACTATGGCTACACCTTC
j_call: TRBJ1-2; v_call: TRBV11-2; d_call: -; clone_size: -; cdr3_aa: CASSLYRQTSLTF; cdr3_nt: TGTGCCAGCAGCTTATATAGGCAGACCTCTCTCACCTTC
j_call: TRBJ2-7; v_call: TRBV29-1; d_call: -; clone_size: -; cdr3_aa: CSVSRYEIQYF; cdr3_nt: TGCAGCGTTTCAAGGTATGAGATACAGTACTTC
j_call: TRBJ1-2; v_call: TRBV2; d_call: TRBD1; clone_size: -; cdr3_aa: CASSALGQGYGYTF; cdr3_nt: TGTGCCAGCAGTGCCCTGGGACAGGGATATGGCTACACCTTC
j_call: TRBJ1-2; v_call: TRBV19; d_call: -; clone_size: -; cdr3_aa: CASSMTVTYGYTF; cdr3_nt: TGTGCCAGTAGTATGACAGTAACATATGGCTACACCTTC
j_call: TRBJ1-5; v_call: TRBV4-1; d_call: TRBD1; clone_size: -; cdr3_aa: CASSQTGTGGSQPQHF; cdr3_nt: TGCGCCAGCAGCCAAACCGGGACAGGGGGCTCTCAGCCCCAGCATTTT
j_call: TRBJ2-1; v_call: TRBV5-1; d_call: TRBD2; clone_size: -; cdr3_aa: CASSSGLAGGSIYNEQFF; cdr3_nt: TGCGCCAGCAGCTCAGGACTAGCGGGAGGTTCCATCTACAATGAGCAGTTCTTC
j_call: TRBJ2-7; v_call: TRBV4-2; d_call: -; clone_size: -; cdr3_aa: CASSQDVALLWDYEQYF; cdr3_nt: TGTGCCAGCAGCCAAGATGTGGCCCTCTTATGGGACTACGAGCAGTACTTC
j_call: TRBJ2-7; v_call: TRBV10-1; d_call: -; clone_size: -; cdr3_aa: CASSDRPASTSSEQYF; cdr3_nt: TGCGCCAGCAGTGACCGTCCGGCTAGTACCTCTTCCGAGCAGTACTTC